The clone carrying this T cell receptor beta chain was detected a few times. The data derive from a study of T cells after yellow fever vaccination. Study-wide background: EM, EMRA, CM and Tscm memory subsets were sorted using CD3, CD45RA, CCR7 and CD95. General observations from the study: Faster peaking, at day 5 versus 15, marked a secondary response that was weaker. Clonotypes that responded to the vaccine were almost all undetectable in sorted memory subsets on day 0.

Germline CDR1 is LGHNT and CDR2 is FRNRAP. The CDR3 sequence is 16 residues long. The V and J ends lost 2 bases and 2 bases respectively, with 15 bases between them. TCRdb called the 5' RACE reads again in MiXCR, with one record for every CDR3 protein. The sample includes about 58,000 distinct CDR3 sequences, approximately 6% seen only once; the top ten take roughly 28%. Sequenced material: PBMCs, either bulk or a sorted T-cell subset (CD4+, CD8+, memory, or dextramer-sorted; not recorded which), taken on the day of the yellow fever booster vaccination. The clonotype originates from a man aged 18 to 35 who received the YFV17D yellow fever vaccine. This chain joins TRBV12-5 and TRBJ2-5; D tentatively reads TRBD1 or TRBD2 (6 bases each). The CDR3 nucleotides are TGTGCTAGTGGTTTGTACCAGGGGACTGCTCAAGAGACCCAGTACTTC. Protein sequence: CASGLYQGTAQETQYF.